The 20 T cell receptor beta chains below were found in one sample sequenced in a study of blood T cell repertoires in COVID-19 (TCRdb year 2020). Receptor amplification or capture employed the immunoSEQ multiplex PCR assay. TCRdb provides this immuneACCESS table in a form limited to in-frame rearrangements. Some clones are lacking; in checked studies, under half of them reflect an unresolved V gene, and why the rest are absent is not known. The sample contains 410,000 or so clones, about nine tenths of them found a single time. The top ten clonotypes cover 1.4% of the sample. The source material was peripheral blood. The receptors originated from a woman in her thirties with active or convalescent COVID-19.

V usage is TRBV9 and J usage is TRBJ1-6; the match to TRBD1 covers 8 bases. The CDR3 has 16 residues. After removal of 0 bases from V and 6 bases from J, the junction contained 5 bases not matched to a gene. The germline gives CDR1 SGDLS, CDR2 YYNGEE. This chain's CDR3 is CASSVGWDRPNSPLHF. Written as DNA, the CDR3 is TGTGCCAGCAGCGTAGGATGGGACAGGCCTAATTCACCCCTCCACTTT.

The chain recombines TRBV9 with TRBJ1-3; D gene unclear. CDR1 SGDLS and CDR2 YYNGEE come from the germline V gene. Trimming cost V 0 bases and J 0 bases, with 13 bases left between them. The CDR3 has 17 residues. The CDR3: CASSVAHSPYSGNTIYF. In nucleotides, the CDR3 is TGTGCCAGCAGCGTAGCTCACAGCCCTTACTCTGGAAACACCATATATTTT.

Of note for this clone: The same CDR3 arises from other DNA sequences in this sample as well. DNA of the CDR3: TGTGCCAGCTCACCACCCAGCTCTGGGGCCAACGTCCTGACTTTC. It codes for CASSPPSSGANVLTF. The J gene is TRBJ2-6, the V gene TRBV18; D is uncertain. Germline V lookup: CDR1 KGHSH, CDR2 LQKENI. The CDR3 sequence is 15 residues long. V lost 0 bases and J 0 bases, leaving 3 bases between the germline ends.

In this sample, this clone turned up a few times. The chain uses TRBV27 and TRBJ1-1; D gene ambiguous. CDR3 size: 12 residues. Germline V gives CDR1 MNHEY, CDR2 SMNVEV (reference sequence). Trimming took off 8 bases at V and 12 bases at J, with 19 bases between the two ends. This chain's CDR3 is CASGLHHPATFF. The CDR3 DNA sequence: TGTGCCAGCGGGCTACACCACCCGGCAACTTTCTTT.

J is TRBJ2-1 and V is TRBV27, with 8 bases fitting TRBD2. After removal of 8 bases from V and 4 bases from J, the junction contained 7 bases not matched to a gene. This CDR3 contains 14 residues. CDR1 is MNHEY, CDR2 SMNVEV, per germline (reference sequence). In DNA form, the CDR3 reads TGTGCCAGCGCGATCGGGGGGGCTTACAATGAGCAGTTCTTC. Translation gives CASAIGGAYNEQFF.

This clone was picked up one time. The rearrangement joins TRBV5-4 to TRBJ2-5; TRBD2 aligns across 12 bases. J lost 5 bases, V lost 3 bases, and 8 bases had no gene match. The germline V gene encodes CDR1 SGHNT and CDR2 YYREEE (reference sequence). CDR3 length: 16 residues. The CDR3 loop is CASSSGLAGGSETQYF. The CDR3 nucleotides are TGTGCCAGCAGCTCTGGTCTAGCGGGAGGGAGCGAGACCCAGTACTTC.

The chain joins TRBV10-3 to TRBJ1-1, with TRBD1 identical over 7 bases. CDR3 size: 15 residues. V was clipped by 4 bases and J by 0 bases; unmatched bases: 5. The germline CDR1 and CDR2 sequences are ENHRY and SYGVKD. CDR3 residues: CAISATQGLNTEAFF. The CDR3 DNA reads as TGTGCCATCAGTGCCACACAGGGGCTGAACACTGAAGCTTTCTTT.

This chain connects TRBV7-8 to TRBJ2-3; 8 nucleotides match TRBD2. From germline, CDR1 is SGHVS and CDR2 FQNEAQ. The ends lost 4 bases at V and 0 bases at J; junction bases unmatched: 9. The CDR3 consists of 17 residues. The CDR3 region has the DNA TGTGCCAGCAGCTCCAGGCCGACTAGCGTGAGCACAGATACGCAGTATTTT. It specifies CASSSRPTSVSTDTQYF.

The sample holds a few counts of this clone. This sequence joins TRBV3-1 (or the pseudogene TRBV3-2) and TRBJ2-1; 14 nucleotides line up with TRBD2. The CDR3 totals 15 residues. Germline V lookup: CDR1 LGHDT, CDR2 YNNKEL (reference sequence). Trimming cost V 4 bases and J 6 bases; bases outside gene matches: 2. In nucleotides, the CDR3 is TGTGCCAGCAGCCCGGGACTAGCGGGAGTCAATGAGCAGTTCTTC. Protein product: CASSPGLAGVNEQFF.

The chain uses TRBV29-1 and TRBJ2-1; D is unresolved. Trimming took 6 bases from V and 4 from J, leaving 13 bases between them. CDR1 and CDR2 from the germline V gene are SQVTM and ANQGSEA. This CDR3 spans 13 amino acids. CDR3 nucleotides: TGCAGCGTCGTAATTTCCGGGTACAATGAGCAGTTCTTC. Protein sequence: CSVVISGYNEQFF.

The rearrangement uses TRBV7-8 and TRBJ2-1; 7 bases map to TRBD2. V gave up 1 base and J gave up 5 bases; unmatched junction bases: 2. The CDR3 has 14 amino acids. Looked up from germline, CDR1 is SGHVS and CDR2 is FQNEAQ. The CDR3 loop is CASSLVGRNNEQFF. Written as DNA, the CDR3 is TGTGCCAGCAGCTTAGTCGGGAGGAACAATGAGCAGTTCTTC.

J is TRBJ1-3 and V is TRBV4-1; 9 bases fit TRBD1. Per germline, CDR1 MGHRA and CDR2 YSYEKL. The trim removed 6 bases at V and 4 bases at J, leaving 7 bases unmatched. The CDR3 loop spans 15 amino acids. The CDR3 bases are TGCGCCAGCAGGCAGGGACAGGGTTCCGGAAACACCATATATTTT. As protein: CASRQGQGSGNTIYF.

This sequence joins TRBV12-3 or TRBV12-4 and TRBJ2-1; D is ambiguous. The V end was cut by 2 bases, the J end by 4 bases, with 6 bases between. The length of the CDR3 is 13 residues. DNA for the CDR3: TGTGCCAGCAGTTTACGTCGGTACAATGAGCAGTTCTTC. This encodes CASSLRRYNEQFF.

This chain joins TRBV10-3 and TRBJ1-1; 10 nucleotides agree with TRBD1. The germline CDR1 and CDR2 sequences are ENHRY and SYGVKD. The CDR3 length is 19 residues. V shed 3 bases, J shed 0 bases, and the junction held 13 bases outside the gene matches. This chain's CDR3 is CAISDPTGGSVLMNTEAFF. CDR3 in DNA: TGTGCCATCAGTGACCCGACAGGGGGCAGTGTCCTGATGAACACTGAAGCTTTCTTT.

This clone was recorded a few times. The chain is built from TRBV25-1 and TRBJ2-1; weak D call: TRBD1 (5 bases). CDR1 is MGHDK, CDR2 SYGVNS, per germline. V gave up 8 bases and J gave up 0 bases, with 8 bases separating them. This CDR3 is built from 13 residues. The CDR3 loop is CASEGDSYNEQFF. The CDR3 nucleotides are TGTGCCAGCGAAGGGGACTCCTACAATGAGCAGTTCTTC. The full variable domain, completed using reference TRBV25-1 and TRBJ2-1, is EADIYQTPRYLVIGTGKKITLECSQTMGHDKMYWYQQDPGMELHLIHYSYGVNSTEKGDLSSESTVSRIRTEHFPLTLESARPSHTSQYLCASEGDSYNEQFFGPGTRLTVL.

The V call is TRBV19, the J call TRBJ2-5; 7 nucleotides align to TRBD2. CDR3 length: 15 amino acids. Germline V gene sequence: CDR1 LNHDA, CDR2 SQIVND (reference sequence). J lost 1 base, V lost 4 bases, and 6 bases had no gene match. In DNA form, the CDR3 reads TGTGCCAGTAGTACATCAGCGGGACTCCAAGAGACCCAGTACTTC. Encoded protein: CASSTSAGLQETQYF.

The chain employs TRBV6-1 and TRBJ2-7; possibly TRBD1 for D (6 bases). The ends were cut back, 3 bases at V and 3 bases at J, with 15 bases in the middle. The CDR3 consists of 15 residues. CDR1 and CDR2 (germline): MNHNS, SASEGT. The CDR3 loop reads CASSDRGQRFYEQYF. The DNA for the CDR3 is TGTGCCAGCAGTGACAGGGGCCAGAGGTTCTACGAGCAGTACTTC.

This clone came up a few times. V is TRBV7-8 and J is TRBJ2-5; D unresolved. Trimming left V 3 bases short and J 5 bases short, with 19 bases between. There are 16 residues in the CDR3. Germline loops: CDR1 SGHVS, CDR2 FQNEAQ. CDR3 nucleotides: TGTGCCAGCAGCTTCCTCGCCCTGGGCCGTTCGGAGACCCAGTACTTC. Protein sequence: CASSFLALGRSETQYF.

The CDR3 region is CASSWPRAGSQPQHF. CDR3 DNA: TGTGCCAGCAGCTGGCCGAGGGCTGGCAGTCAGCCCCAGCATTTT. This rearrangement joins TRBV7-9 to TRBJ1-5; D gene unclear. The CDR3 runs to 15 residues. Trimming stripped 4 bases from V and 6 bases from J, with 16 bases between. The germline gives CDR1 SEHNR, CDR2 FQNEAQ (reference sequence).

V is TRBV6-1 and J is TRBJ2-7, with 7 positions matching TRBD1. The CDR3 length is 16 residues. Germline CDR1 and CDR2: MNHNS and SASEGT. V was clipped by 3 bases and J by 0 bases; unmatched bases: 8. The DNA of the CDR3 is TGTGCCAGCAGTGACCGAGACAGGGCCTTCTCCTACGAGCAGTACTTC. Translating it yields CASSDRDRAFSYEQYF.